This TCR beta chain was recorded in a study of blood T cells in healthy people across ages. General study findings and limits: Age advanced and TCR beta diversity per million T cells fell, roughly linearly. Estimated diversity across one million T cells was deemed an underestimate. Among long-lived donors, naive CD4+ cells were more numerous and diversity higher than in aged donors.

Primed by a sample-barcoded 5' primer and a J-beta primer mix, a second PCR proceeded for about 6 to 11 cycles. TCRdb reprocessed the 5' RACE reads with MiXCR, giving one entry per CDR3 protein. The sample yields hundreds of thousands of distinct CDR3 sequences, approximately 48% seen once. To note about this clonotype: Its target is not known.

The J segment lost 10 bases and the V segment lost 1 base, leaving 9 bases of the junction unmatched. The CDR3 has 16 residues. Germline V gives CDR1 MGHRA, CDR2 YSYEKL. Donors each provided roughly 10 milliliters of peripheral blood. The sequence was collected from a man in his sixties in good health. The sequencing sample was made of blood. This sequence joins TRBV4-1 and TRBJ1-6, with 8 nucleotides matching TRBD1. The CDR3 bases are TGCGCCAGCAGCCAAGGTGAGGACAGGGCCAACTCACCCCTCCACTTT. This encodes CASSQGEDRANSPLHF.